These 5 T cell receptor beta chains were all obtained from the same sample, sequenced in a study of blood T cell repertoires in COVID-19. Sequencing used immunoSEQ multiplex PCR; TCRdb keeps in-frame clones, though not all of them. This repertoire shows about 210,000 clones, around four fifths found once; its top ten account for about 2.5%. The specimen sequenced was peripheral blood. The receptors were sampled from a woman aged 35 to 49 with active or convalescent COVID-19.

The rearrangement joins TRBV5-4 to TRBJ2-7; TRBD1 aligns across 9 bases. Germline CDR1 reads SGHNT; CDR2 reads YYREEE (reference sequence). The V gene end was trimmed by 5 bases and the J gene end by 6 bases; junction bases not matched to a gene: 9. CDR3 length: 14 amino acids. The CDR3 protein is CASSRGTGIPEQYF. The CDR3, as DNA: TGTGCCAGCAGTCGTGGGACAGGGATCCCCGAGCAGTACTTC.

The chain combines TRBV3-1 (or the pseudogene TRBV3-2) with TRBJ1-2; 9 nucleotides match TRBD1. V trimming: 0 bases; J trimming: 4 bases; junction bases outside the gene matches: 0. The length of the CDR3 is 14 residues. Germline CDR1 reads LGHDT; CDR2 reads YNNKEL (reference sequence). Written as DNA, the CDR3 is TGTGCCAGCAGCCAAGAGGACAGGGGCTATGGCTACACCTTC. Its translation is CASSQEDRGYGYTF.

This chain connects TRBV2 to TRBJ1-5; 10 bases are shared with TRBD1. Germline loops: CDR1 SNHLY, CDR2 FYNNEI. V gave up 6 bases and J gave up 3 bases; unmatched junction bases: 2. This CDR3 has 14 residues. CDR3 coding DNA: TGTGCCAGCAGGGGGACAGGGGTCAATCAGCCCCAGCATTTT. Protein product: CASRGTGVNQPQHF.

The chain links TRBV7-3 to TRBJ2-1; 10 bases line up with TRBD2. Losses at the gene ends were 5 bases for V and 8 bases for J; bases not matched to a gene: 12. CDR3 length: 16 amino acids. Germline V gene lookup returns CDR1 SGHTA and CDR2 FQGTGA. CDR3 coding DNA: TGTGCCAGCAGCCCGGTAGCGGGAGGCTCCCCCGATGAGCAGTTCTTC. The encoded protein is CASSPVAGGSPDEQFF.

This chain uses TRBV21-1 with TRBJ2-2; the table's D call TRBD2 went unverified against the DNA. TRBV21-1 is reported as a pseudogene. The CDR3 extends over 17 amino acids. The CDR3 region is CASSKLILAGVTGELFF. The CDR3 nucleotides read TGTGCCAGCAGCAAACTAATACTAGCGGGAGTCACCGGGGAGCTGTTTTTT.